Below, 17 T cell receptor beta chains from the same sample are listed, as sequenced in a study of long-term antiretroviral therapy in people with HIV. immunoSEQ v3.0 was run at survey level. The repertoire was sequenced with immunoSEQ multiplex PCR; TCRdb's copy has only in-frame clones and lacks some. The sample includes approximately 22,000 clones, 70% to 90% of them seen just once. Sequences were derived from unsorted PBMCs, sampled 1.3 years after starting antiretroviral therapy. The receptors here all came from a man aged 55 to 70 with HIV.

This clone was counted between two and nine times. V is TRBV5-1 and J is TRBJ2-2; 8 bases map to TRBD1. V lost 3 bases to trimming and J lost 7 bases; unmatched junction nucleotides: 8. The CDR3 extends over 15 amino acids. From germline, CDR1 is SGHRS and CDR2 YFSETQ. The CDR3 is CASSSGQGTGGELFF. DNA for the CDR3: TGCGCCAGCAGCTCTGGACAGGGAACGGGCGGGGAGCTGTTTTTT.

The gene calls are TRBV20-1 and TRBJ2-7; D call uncertain. This CDR3 contains 11 residues. The V and J ends lost 6 bases and 4 bases respectively, with 10 bases between them. Germline loops: CDR1 DFQATT, CDR2 SNEGSKA (reference sequence). The CDR3 protein is CSANYAYEQYF. The CDR3 DNA is TGCAGTGCCAATTATGCATACGAGCAGTACTTC.

This chain connects TRBV25-1 to TRBJ1-5, with unresolved D. Trimming left V 3 bases short and J 2 bases short, with 8 bases between. This CDR3 spans 14 amino acids. Per germline, CDR1 MGHDK and CDR2 SYGVNS. CDR3 coding DNA: TGTGCCAGCAGTGATTTAAAGGGCAATCAGCCCCAGCATTTT. Translated: CASSDLKGNQPQHF.

This chain connects TRBV5-1 to TRBJ2-1; D not resolved. The CDR3 is 13 amino acids. Trimming cost V 5 bases and J 3 bases, with 9 bases left between them. Germline CDR1 reads SGHRS; CDR2 reads YFSETQ. CDR3 DNA: TGCGCCAGCAGAGTGGGTGACTACAATGAGCAGTTCTTC. Translated: CASRVGDYNEQFF.

The V gene is TRBV5-4, the J gene TRBJ2-7; TRBD2 aligns across 8 bases. In germline, CDR1 is SGHNT, CDR2 YYREEE (reference sequence). With V trimmed by 5 bases and J by 4 bases, 11 bases remained unmatched. The CDR3 extends over 15 amino acids. Here the CDR3 DNA reads TGTGCCAGCAGTCATCACACCGGGGGGGGATACGAGCAGTACTTC. Translating gives CASSHHTGGGYEQYF.

The V call is TRBV11-3, the J call TRBJ2-1; 10 bases agree with TRBD1. Germline CDR1 is SGHNT and CDR2 is YENEEA. J lost 7 bases, V lost 5 bases, and 8 bases had no gene match. The CDR3 runs 15 residues. The CDR3 DNA is TGTGCCAGCAGCCTAACCGGGACAGGGGAAAATGAGCAGTTCTTC. Protein sequence: CASSLTGTGENEQFF.

The J gene is TRBJ1-1, the V gene TRBV5-8; D might be TRBD1 (6 bases). V dropped 6 bases and J dropped 2 bases, with 14 bases sitting between them. This CDR3 has 14 residues. Germline assignment: CDR1 SGHTS and CDR2 YDEGEE. The CDR3 protein is CASTLRQANTEAFF. In DNA, the CDR3 is TGTGCCAGCACCCTCAGACAGGCCAACACTGAAGCTTTCTTT.

This clone has a single count. The V and J genes are TRBV7-9 and TRBJ2-1, with 8 bases that match TRBD2. Germline CDR1 reads SEHNR; CDR2 reads FQNEAQ (reference sequence). The CDR3 is 15 residues long. Trimming cost V 7 bases and J 4 bases; bases outside gene matches: 9. CDR3 amino acids: CASTITAGAYNEQFF. In nucleotides, the CDR3 is TGTGCCAGCACCATCACAGCGGGGGCTTACAATGAGCAGTTCTTC.

The chain joins TRBV5-1 to TRBJ2-7; 7 nucleotides line up with TRBD2. Germline V gene sequence: CDR1 SGHRS, CDR2 YFSETQ. Trimming took 4 bases from V and 2 from J; bases not matched to a gene: 9. The CDR3 sequence is 15 residues long. CDR3 nucleotides: TGCGCCAGCAGCGAACTAGCGACCATGCCCTACGAGCAGTACTTC. It yields the protein CASSELATMPYEQYF.

The chain is built from TRBV7-9 and TRBJ2-7, with D possibly being TRBD2 (5 bases). V was pared by 6 bases and J by 2 bases, with 17 bases between. In germline, CDR1 is SEHNR, CDR2 FQNEAQ (reference sequence). This CDR3 comprises 15 residues. The CDR3 loop reads CASSSTWGETYEQYF. For the CDR3, the DNA is TGTGCCAGCAGTTCGACCTGGGGAGAGACCTACGAGCAGTACTTC.

The rearrangement links TRBV6-6 to TRBJ2-7; 8 bases match TRBD2. From germline, CDR1 is MNHNY and CDR2 SVGAGI (reference sequence). With V trimmed by 4 bases and J by 3 bases, 11 bases remained unmatched. The CDR3 covers 16 residues. The CDR3 sequence: CASSSAGRGRFYEQYF. DNA of the CDR3: TGTGCCAGCAGTTCCGCCGGGAGGGGACGATTCTACGAGCAGTACTTC.

The genes are TRBV10-1 and TRBJ2-3; TRBD2 aligns across 8 bases. V was pared by 2 bases and J by 2 bases, with 9 bases of the junction left unmatched. The CDR3 is 17 amino acids. Per the germline V gene, CDR1 is WNHNN and CDR2 is SYGVQD (reference sequence). In DNA, the CDR3 is TGCGCCAGCAGTGAGAAAGTAACTAGCGGATTCACAGATACGCAGTATTTT. As protein: CASSEKVTSGFTDTQYF.

The genes are TRBV2 and TRBJ2-5; 10 nucleotides align to TRBD2. This CDR3 has 16 amino acids. Germline V gene sequence: CDR1 SNHLY, CDR2 FYNNEI. V shed 11 bases, J shed 4 bases, and the junction held 16 bases outside the gene matches. The CDR3 coding sequence is TGTGCCCGCACAGGACTAGCGGCCCCGCGGGGAGAGACCCAGTACTTC. Translation: CARTGLAAPRGETQYF.

This clone occurred a few times. The chain carries TRBV11-2 and TRBJ2-7, with D possibly matching TRBD2 (6 bases). V lost 4 bases to trimming and J lost 7 bases, with 20 bases between them. CDR3 length: 15 residues. Germline assignment: CDR1 SGHAT and CDR2 FQNNGV. This CDR3 is CASSSGGENPREQYF. DNA of the CDR3: TGTGCCAGCAGCTCGGGCGGGGAGAACCCTAGGGAGCAGTACTTC.

The chain uses TRBV7-9 and TRBJ1-1; no clear D gene. This CDR3 is built from 12 residues. The germline CDR1 and CDR2 sequences are SEHNR and FQNEAQ (reference sequence). V lost 6 bases and J 5 bases, leaving 10 bases between the germline ends. CDR3 region: CASSLTQTEAFF. The CDR3 nucleotides read TGTGCCAGCAGTCTTACACAGACTGAAGCTTTCTTT.

The chain carries TRBV5-5 and TRBJ1-6, with D hard to call. V was shortened by 4 bases and J by 9 bases, with 17 bases between the two germline ends. Germline CDR1 is SGHKS and CDR2 is YYEKEE (reference sequence). CDR3 length equals 15 residues. Here the CDR3 DNA reads TGTGCCAGCAGCCCCCTAGTGCTGGTGGGTTCACCCCTCCACTTT. Translated: CASSPLVLVGSPLHF.

This chain joins TRBV29-1 and TRBJ2-5, with D possibly called TRBD1 or TRBD2 (5 bases each). With 5 bases removed from V and 4 bases from J, the gap between germline ends came to 14 bases. The CDR3 is made up of 13 amino acids. The V gene's germline CDR1 is SQVTM and CDR2 ANQGSEA. The CDR3 reads CSVTGTRGETQYF. The CDR3 region has the DNA TGCAGCGTTACCGGGACCCGGGGAGAGACCCAGTACTTC. Full variable domain (remainder filled in from reference TRBV29-1 and TRBJ2-5): SAVISQKPSRDICQRGTSLTIQCQVDSQVTMMFWYRQQPGQSLTLIATANQGSEATYESGFVIDKFPISRPNLTFSTLTVSNMSPEDSSIYLCSVTGTRGETQYFGPGTRLLVL.